These 7 T cell receptor beta chains were all obtained from the same sample, sequenced in a study of shared clonotypes between healthy human individuals. Sequencing used immunoSEQ multiplex PCR; TCRdb keeps in-frame clones, though not all of them. The data show 2,500,000 or so clones, 85% to 95% seen once. The sample consisted of naive CD4+ T cells from PBMCs. Sample subset: CD45RA+ positively selected. The receptors shown here come from a man aged 18 to 29 in good health. Some clones in this sample may be carry-over from other donors' samples.

The chain has TRBV6-5 and TRBJ2-1, with TRBD2 matching over 7 bases. The V segment lost 7 bases and the J segment 6 bases; nucleotides outside the gene matches: 12. This CDR3 has 15 residues. Per the germline V gene, CDR1 is MNHEY and CDR2 is SVGAGI. Here the CDR3 reads CASKRGGMGFNEQFF. The CDR3 DNA reads TGTGCCAGCAAGAGGGGAGGGATGGGGTTCAATGAGCAGTTCTTC.

The J gene is TRBJ1-6, the V gene TRBV7-9; D call uncertain. V dropped 6 bases and J dropped 7 bases, with 13 bases sitting between them. CDR1 is SEHNR and CDR2 is FQNEAQ in the germline V gene (reference sequence). CDR3 length: 14 residues. CDR3: CASRAPNGNSPLHF. For the CDR3, the DNA is TGTGCCAGCAGGGCGCCCAATGGCAATTCACCCCTCCACTTT.

The chain recombines TRBV7-3 with TRBJ1-5, with D unclear. This CDR3 region has 13 residues. Trimming stripped 5 bases from V and 5 bases from J, with 10 bases between. CDR1 SGHTA and CDR2 FQGTGA come from the germline V gene. CDR3 residues: CASSQTGDQPQHF. DNA of the CDR3: TGTGCCAGCAGCCAGACGGGAGATCAGCCCCAGCATTTT.

V usage is TRBV6-9 and J usage is TRBJ2-6, with TRBD2 identical over 13 bases. The CDR3 sequence is 22 residues long. J was trimmed by 3 bases and V by 0 bases; bases with no gene match: 14. CDR1 is MNHGY, CDR2 SVAAGI, per germline. This CDR3 is CASSYSLTSGRAPSFGANVLTF. The CDR3, as DNA: TGTGCCAGCAGTTATTCTTTAACTAGCGGGAGGGCCCCTTCTTTTGGGGCCAACGTCCTGACTTTC.

The chain employs TRBV18 and TRBJ1-2; D uncertain. The V end lost 2 bases, the J end lost 3 bases, and 10 bases lay between the germline ends. Germline values: CDR1 KGHSH, CDR2 LQKENI. The CDR3 is made up of 14 amino acids. The CDR3 DNA follows: TGTGCCAGCTCACCAATGGTTGAGGACTATGGCTACACCTTC. Its protein is CASSPMVEDYGYTF.

The V and J genes are TRBV28 and TRBJ2-4, with D maybe TRBD2 (5 bases). V was trimmed by 5 bases and J by 3 bases, leaving 17 bases between them. Germline-derived CDR1 and CDR2 are MDHEN and SYDVKM. This CDR3 is built from 16 residues. The CDR3 reads CASSATRKKGKNIQYF. The CDR3 region has the DNA TGTGCCAGCAGTGCCACTAGAAAAAAGGGCAAAAACATTCAGTACTTC.

The chain links TRBV19 to TRBJ1-2; 7 bases are shared with TRBD1. The CDR3 covers 17 residues. Germline-derived CDR1 and CDR2 are LNHDA and SQIVND (reference sequence). The V gene end was trimmed by 8 bases and the J gene end by 0 bases; junction bases not matched to a gene: 15. CDR3 region: CASEELGRGRPNYGYTF. Written as DNA, the CDR3 is TGTGCCAGTGAAGAACTGGGGAGGGGGCGACCTAACTATGGCTACACCTTC.